This TCR beta chain originates from a study of beta chain features in type 1 diabetes. There was one heparinised blood draw per donor, averaging around 100 mL. Germline V gene data show CDR1 as ENHRY and CDR2 as SYGVKD. V lost 4 bases and J lost 3, with 13 bases in between. CDR3 length: 15 residues. Every isolated RNA sample was fully reverse transcribed, so sequencing captured expressed TCRB transcripts. Sequencing was performed with immunoSEQ multiplex PCR; in TCRdb, only in-frame clones are kept and a portion is missing. Counted here are around 44,000 clones, 50% occurring once; the ten biggest clones make up roughly 0.27%.

Sequences were obtained from stem cell memory CD4+ T cells from blood. This chain links TRBV10-3 with TRBJ2-4; D is perhaps TRBD2 (6 bases). The clonotype was recovered from a woman in her 30s in good health. The CDR3 sequence is CAISGQPGDKNIQYF. The CDR3 region has the DNA TGTGCCATCAGTGGTCAGCCGGGGGACAAAAACATTCAGTACTTC.